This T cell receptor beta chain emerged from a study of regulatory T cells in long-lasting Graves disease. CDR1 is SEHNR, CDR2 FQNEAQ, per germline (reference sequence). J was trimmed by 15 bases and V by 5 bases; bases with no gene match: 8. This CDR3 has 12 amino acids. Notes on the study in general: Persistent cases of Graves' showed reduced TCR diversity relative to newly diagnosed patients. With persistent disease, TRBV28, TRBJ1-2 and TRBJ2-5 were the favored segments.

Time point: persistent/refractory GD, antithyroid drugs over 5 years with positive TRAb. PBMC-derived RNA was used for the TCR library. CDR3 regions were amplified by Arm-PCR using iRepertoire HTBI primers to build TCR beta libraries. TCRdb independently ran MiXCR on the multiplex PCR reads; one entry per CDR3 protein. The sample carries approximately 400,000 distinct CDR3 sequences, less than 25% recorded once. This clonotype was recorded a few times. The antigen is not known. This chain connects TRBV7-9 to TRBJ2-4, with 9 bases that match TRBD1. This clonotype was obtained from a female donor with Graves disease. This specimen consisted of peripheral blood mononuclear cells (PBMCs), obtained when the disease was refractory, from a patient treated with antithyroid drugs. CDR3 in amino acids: CASSVGQGERYF. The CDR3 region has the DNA TGTGCCAGCAGCGTGGGACAGGGCGAGCGGTACTTC.